This entry is about one T cell receptor (beta chain). Its specificity is unknown. The germline CDR1 and CDR2 sequences are SGHRS and YFSETQ. This CDR3 has 14 residues. V was pared by 0 bases and J by 7 bases, with 6 bases of the junction left unmatched. These data belong to a study of radiotherapy plus CTLA-4 blockade in lung cancer. Profiled with immunoSEQ multiplex PCR; TCRdb holds only in-frame clones, not every one. The data show tens of thousands of clones, roughly four fifths seen once. Enrolled patients, whose metastatic non-small-cell lung cancer was chemo-refractory, received focal radiation plus CTLA-4 blockade with ipilimumab. Study findings and constraints: After radiotherapy and ipilimumab, tumor-derived clones expanded in peripheral blood.

This chain links TRBV5-1 with TRBJ1-2, with 7 positions matching TRBD1. This TCR derives from a human donor with non-small cell lung cancer who had stable disease on radiotherapy plus ipilimumab. The sample here was peripheral blood, taken from a patient treated with radiotherapy plus ipilimumab. CDR3 amino acids: CASSLDGNRGGYTF. CDR3 coding DNA: TGCGCCAGCAGCTTGGATGGGAACAGGGGTGGCTACACCTTC.